This TCR delta chain originates from a study of γδ T cells in repeated Plasmodium falciparum infection. With CATT, TCRdb re-called clones from the multiplex PCR reads. Among approximately 93,000 delta-chain clones listed, approximately 0.96% were seen once. CDR3 length: 22 residues. Germline V lookup: CDR1 TSWWSYY, CDR2 QGS. J lost 1 base, V lost 0 bases, and 23 bases had no gene match. Bulk repertoires came from Vgamma9/Vdelta2+ or Vdelta2-negative gammadelta T cells flow-sorted from PBMC. The receptor was isolated from a pool of human donors (malaria-infected and uninfected, not separated). The specimen was gamma-delta T cells from blood. V gene TRDV1 combines with J gene TRDJ1, with 7 bases matching TRDD2. Since TCRdb gives no J gene, matching the DNA to germline was used here to assign it. CDR3 sequence: CALGELWAFLPPRLGITDKLIF. For the CDR3, the DNA is TGTGCTCTTGGGGAACTATGGGCGTTCCTACCGCCACGGCTGGGAATCACCGATAAACTCATCTTT.